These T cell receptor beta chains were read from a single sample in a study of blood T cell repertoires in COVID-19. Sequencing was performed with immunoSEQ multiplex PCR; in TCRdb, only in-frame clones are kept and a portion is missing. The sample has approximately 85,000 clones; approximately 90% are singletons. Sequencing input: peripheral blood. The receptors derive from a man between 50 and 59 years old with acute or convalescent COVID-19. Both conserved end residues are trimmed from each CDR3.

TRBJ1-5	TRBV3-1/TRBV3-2	ASSDRGRNQPQH
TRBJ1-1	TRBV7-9	ASSLGIGANTEAF
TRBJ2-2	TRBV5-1	ASNSLQGTNTGELF
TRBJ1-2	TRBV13	ASTGNPNYGYT
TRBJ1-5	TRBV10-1	ASSEPGRTGARNQPQH
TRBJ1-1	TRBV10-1	ASSAGQGPPNTEAF
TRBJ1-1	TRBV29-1	SVEENLNTEAF
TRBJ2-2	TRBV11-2	ASSFDRATGELF
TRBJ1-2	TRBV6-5	ASSWGTAYGYT
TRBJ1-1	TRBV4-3	ASSQGGVLNTEAF
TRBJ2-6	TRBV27	ASSKQGGAGANVLT
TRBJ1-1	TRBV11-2	ASSLDTVGQGGSGTEAF
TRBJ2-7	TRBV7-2	ASSLTGGSYEQY
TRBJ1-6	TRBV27	ASSFIQGAYSPLH
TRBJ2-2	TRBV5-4	ASRRAGATGELF
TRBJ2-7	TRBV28	ASSLVTSGSRNEQY
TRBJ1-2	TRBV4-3	ASSQTDSYGYT
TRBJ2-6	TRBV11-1	ASSPNGGSGANVLT
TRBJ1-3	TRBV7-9	ASSSTGNTIY
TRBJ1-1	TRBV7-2	ASSLTAGSRTEAF
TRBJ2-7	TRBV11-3	ASSLGGSSYEQY
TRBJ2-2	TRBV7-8	ASSETSFGELF
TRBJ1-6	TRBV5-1	ASSLLGGRASPLH
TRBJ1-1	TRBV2	ASRRTVRNTEAF
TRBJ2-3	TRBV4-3	ASSQDTGGASDTQY
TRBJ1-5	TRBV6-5	ASSDGQGRIQPQH
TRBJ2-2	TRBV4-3	ASSQEETGVGGELF
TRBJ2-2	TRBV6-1	ASSVVPGSNTGELF
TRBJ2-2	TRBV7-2	ASSPISGGPPGELF
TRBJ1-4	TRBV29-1	AVVKGNEKLF
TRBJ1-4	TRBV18	ASSPRRNTATNEKLF
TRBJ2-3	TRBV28	ASSIPGLAARTDTQY
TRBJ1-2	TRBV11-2	ASSAAGQNGYT
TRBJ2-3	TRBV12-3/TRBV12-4	ASSLGEADTQY
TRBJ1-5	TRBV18	ASSPGTGNRNQPQH
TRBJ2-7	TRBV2	ASSASAYEQY
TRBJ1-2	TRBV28	ASTTRPDREKGYT
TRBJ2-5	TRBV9	ASSNSGGKMETQY
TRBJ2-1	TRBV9	ASSGSGRRNEQF
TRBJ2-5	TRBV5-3	ARSLRDRVQETQY
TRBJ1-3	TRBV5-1	ASSLAGQALGNTIY
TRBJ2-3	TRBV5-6	ASGRTGVDTQY
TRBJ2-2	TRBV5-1	ASSPTGTGELF
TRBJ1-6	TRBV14	ASRNTRQGRYSPLH
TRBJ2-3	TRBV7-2	ASSLRLAGGRTVDTQY
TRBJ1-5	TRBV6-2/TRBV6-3	ASSYPRTGAPQH
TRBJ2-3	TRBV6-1	ASSEVKGLSTDTQY
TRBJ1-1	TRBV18	ASSPTDWNTEAF
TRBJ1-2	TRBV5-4	ASSLTGGVGYT
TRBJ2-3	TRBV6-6	ASSRSSVADTQY
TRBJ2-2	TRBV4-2	ASSQDRVGLAGGRTGELF
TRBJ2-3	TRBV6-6	ASSYFGSTETDTQY
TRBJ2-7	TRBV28	ASSRHRSGSYEQY
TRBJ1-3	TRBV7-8	ASSLSISGNTIY
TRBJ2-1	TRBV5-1	ASSWMGGSYNEQF
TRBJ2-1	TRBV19	ASTFTASSYNEQF
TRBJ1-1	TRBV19	ASSRATGAEAF